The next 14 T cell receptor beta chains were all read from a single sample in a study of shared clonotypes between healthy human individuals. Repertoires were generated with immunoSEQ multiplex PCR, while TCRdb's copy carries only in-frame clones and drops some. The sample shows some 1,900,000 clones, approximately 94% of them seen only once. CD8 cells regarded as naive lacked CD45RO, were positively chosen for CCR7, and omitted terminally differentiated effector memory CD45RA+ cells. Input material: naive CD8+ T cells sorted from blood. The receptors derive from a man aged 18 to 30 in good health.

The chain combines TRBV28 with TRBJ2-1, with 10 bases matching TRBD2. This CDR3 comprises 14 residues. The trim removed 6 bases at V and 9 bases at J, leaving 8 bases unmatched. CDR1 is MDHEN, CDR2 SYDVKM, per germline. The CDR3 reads CASSQLAGGGEQFF. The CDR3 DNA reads TGTGCCAGCAGCCAATTAGCGGGGGGAGGTGAGCAGTTCTTC.

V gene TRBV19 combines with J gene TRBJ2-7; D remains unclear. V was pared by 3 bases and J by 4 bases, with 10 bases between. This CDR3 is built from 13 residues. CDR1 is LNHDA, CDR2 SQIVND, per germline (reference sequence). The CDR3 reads CASSIGYLYEQYF. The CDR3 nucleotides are TGTGCCAGTAGTATCGGCTATTTGTACGAGCAGTACTTC.

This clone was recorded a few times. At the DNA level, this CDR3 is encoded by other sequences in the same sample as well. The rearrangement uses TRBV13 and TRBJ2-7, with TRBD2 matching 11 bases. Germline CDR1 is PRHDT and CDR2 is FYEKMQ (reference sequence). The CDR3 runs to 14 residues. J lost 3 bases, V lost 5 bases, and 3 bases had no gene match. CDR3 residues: CASSPGTSGYEQYF. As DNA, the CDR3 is TGTGCCAGCAGCCCCGGGACTAGCGGCTACGAGCAGTACTTC.

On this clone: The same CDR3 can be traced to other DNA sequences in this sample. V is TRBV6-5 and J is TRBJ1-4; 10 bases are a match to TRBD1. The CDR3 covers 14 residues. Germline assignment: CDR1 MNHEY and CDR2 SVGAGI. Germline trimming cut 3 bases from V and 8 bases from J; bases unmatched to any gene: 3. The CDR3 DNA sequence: TGTGCCAGCAGTTATGGGACAGGGGACGAAAAACTGTTTTTT. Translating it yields CASSYGTGDEKLFF.

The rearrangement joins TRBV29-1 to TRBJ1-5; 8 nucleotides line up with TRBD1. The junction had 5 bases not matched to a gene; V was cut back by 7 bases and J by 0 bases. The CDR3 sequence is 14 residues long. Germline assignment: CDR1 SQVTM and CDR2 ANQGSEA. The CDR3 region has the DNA TGCAGCGCCTTGACAGGGGATAGCAATCAGCCCCAGCATTTT. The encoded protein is CSALTGDSNQPQHF.

CDR3 DNA: TGTGCCTGGAGTGGAGGGACTACTAAAAGCTCCTACGAGCAGTACTTC. Its protein is CAWSGGTTKSSYEQYF. This chain joins TRBV30 and TRBJ2-7; 7 nucleotides line up with TRBD2. V dropped 1 base and J dropped 0; count of bases not matched to a gene: 9. The CDR3 runs 16 residues. The germline V gene encodes CDR1 GTSNPN and CDR2 SVGIG (reference sequence).

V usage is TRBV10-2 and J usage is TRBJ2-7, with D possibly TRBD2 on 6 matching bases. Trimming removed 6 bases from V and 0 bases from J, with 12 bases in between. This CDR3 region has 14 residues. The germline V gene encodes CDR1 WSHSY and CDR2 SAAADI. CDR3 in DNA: TGCGCCAGCAGGATGGGGGGAAGCTCCTACGAGCAGTACTTC. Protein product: CASRMGGSSYEQYF.

The CDR3 region has the DNA TGTGCCAGCAGCCCAGCGGACTACTACGAGCAGTACTTC. Translating gives CASSPADYYEQYF. This chain joins TRBV5-5 and TRBJ2-7; tentatively, D is TRBD2 (6 bases). CDR1 and CDR2 (germline): SGHKS, YYEKEE (reference sequence). The CDR3 extends over 13 amino acids. The V end lost 4 bases, the J end lost 3 bases, and 11 bases lay between the germline ends.

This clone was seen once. This CDR3 is CASSGQGAQYNSPLHF. The DNA for the CDR3 is TGTGCCAGCAGTGGCCAGGGGGCGCAATATAATTCACCCCTCCACTTT. The chain joins TRBV6-4 to TRBJ1-6; TRBD1 agrees at 8 bases. CDR1 is MRHNA, CDR2 SNTAGT, per germline. J lost 4 bases, V lost 4 bases, and 6 bases had no gene match. This CDR3 comprises 16 residues.

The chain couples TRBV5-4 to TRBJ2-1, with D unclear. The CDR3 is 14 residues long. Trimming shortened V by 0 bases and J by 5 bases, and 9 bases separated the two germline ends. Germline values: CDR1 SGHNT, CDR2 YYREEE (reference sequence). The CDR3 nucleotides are TGTGCCAGCAGCTTGGGACCATTCGACAATGAGCAGTTCTTC. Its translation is CASSLGPFDNEQFF. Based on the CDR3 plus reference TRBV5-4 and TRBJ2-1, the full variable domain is ETGVTQSPTHLIKTRGQQVTLRCSSQSGHNTVSWYQQALGQGPQFIFQYYREEENGRGNFPPRFSGLQFPNYSSELNVNALELDDSALYLCASSLGPFDNEQFFGPGTRLTVL.

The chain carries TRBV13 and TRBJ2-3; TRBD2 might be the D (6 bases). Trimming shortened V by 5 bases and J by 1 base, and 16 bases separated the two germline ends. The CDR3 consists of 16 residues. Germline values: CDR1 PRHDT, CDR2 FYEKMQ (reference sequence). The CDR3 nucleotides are TGTGCCAGCAGCCCAGAACGGACGGGAGGCACAGATACGCAGTATTTT. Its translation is CASSPERTGGTDTQYF.

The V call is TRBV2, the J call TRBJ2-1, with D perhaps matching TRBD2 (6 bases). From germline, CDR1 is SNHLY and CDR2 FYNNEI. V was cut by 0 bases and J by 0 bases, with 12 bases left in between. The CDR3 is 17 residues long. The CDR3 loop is CASSEALIGSSYNEQFF. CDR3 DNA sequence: TGTGCCAGCAGTGAAGCGCTTATCGGGAGCTCCTACAATGAGCAGTTCTTC.

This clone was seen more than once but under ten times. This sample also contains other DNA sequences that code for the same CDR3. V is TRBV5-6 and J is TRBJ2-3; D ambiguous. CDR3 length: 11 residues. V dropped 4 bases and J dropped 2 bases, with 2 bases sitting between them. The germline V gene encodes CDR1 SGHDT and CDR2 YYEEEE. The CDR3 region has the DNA TGTGCCAGCAGCATCACAGATACGCAGTATTTT. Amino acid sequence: CASSITDTQYF.

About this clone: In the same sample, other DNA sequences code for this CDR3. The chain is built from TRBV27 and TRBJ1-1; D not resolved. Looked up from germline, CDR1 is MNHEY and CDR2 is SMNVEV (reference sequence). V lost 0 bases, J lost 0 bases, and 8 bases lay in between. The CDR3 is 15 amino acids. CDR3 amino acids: CASSLSGGMNTEAFF. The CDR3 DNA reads TGTGCCAGCAGTTTATCTGGAGGCATGAACACTGAAGCTTTCTTT.